This TCR beta chain appears in the sequencing data of a study of human CD8 memory T cell subsets. The TCR beta sequencing libraries came from UMI-labeled 5' RACE. TCRdb processed the 5' RACE reads again and assigns one entry to each CDR3 protein, with no DNA. The table lists about 10,000 distinct CDR3 sequences. Germline V gives CDR1 SEHNR, CDR2 FQNEAQ (reference sequence). The length of the CDR3 is 16 residues. This receptor was identified in a human donor in good health. What was sequenced was CD8+ stem-like memory T cells (TSCM and TCM) sorted from PBMCs. This sample's subset: stem-like memory CD8 T cells (TSTEM), CCR7+ PD-1- TIGIT-. This chain joins TRBV7-9 and TRBJ2-3; TCRdb indicates TRBD1, and absent DNA this call remains unverified. The CDR3 sequence: CASSLGQGGSTDTQYF.